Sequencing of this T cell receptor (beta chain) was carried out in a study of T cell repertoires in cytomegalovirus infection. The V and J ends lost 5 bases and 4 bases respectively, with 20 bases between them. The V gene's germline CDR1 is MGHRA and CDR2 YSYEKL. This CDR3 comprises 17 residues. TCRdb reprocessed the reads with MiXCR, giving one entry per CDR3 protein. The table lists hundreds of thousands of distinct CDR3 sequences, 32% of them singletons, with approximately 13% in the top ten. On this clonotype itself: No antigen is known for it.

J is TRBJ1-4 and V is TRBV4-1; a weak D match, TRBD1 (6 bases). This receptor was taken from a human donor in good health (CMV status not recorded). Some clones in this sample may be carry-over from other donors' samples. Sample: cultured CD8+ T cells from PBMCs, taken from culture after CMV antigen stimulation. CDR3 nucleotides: TGCGCCAGCAGCTTTGCCCCACAGGGACGACGTAATGAAAAACTGTTTTTT. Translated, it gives CASSFAPQGRRNEKLFF.